Each of the 27 T cell receptor beta chains below was sequenced from the same sample in a study of blood T cell repertoires in COVID-19. Method: immunoSEQ multiplex PCR; TCRdb's copy keeps in-frame clones and lacks some. Of fewer than 110,000 clones in the sample, 75% to 95% are singletons; the top ten hold roughly 1.2%. The specimen sequenced was peripheral blood. Source of these receptors: a woman in her twenties or thirties with acute or convalescent COVID-19.

The chain carries TRBV5-1 and TRBJ1-1; possibly TRBD1 for D (5 bases). Germline lookup yields CDR1 SGHRS and CDR2 YFSETQ. Trimming took off 3 bases at V and 1 base at J, with 10 bases between the two ends. The CDR3 sequence is 14 residues long. The DNA of the CDR3 is TGCGCCAGCAGCTCATGGGGGGAGAACACTGAAGCTTTCTTT. Its translation: CASSSWGENTEAFF. Complete variable domain (other parts from reference TRBV5-1 and TRBJ1-1): KAGVTQTPRYLIKTRGQQVTLSCSPISGHRSVSWYQQTPGQGLQFLFEYFSETQRNKGNFPGRFSGRQFSNSRSEMNVSTLELGDSALYLCASSSWGENTEAFFGQGTRLTVV.

The CDR3 DNA sequence: TGTGCCAGCAGCGACAAAACCGGGAACAATCAGCCCCAGCATTTT. Its protein product is CASSDKTGNNQPQHF. This chain connects TRBV7-2 to TRBJ1-5, with D unclear. The germline CDR1 and CDR2 sequences are SGHTA and FQGNSA. The V end was cut by 5 bases, the J end by 3 bases, with 14 bases between. This CDR3 is 15 amino acids long.

CDR3 amino acids: CASSSTGQASGNTIYF. In nucleotides, the CDR3 is TGTGCCAGCAGCTCGACGGGACAGGCCTCTGGAAACACCATATATTTT. This chain links TRBV7-9 with TRBJ1-3; 8 nucleotides line up with TRBD1. The J segment lost 0 bases and the V segment lost 4 bases, leaving 5 bases of the junction unmatched. Germline assignment: CDR1 SEHNR and CDR2 FQNEAQ (reference sequence). This CDR3 has 16 residues.

The V call is TRBV30, the J call TRBJ2-7, with 9 nucleotides matching TRBD1. Per the germline V gene, CDR1 is GTSNPN and CDR2 is SVGIG (reference sequence). J was trimmed by 4 bases and V by 5 bases; bases with no gene match: 6. This CDR3 has 13 amino acids. The CDR3 DNA reads TGTGCCTGGGACCCGGGACAGGGTTACGAGCAGTACTTC. Translating gives CAWDPGQGYEQYF.

V usage is TRBV11-2 and J usage is TRBJ1-2; 9 bases map to TRBD1. CDR1 and CDR2 (germline): SGHAT, FQNNGV. After removal of 5 bases from V and 5 bases from J, the junction contained 3 bases not matched to a gene. The CDR3 sequence is 13 residues long. The CDR3: CASSAGQGYGYTF. CDR3 nucleotide sequence: TGTGCCAGCAGCGCCGGACAGGGGTATGGCTACACCTTC.

The rearrangement links TRBV9 to TRBJ2-3, with a weak D call TRBD2 (5 bases). V lost 2 bases to trimming and J lost 0 bases, with 13 bases between them. Germline V gene data show CDR1 as SGDLS and CDR2 as YYNGEE. The CDR3 loop spans 16 amino acids. CDR3: CASSVWAGESTDTQYF. The CDR3 DNA reads as TGTGCCAGCAGCGTTTGGGCGGGCGAGAGCACAGATACGCAGTATTTT.

The rearrangement links TRBV7-2 to TRBJ1-2, with 12 nucleotides matching TRBD1. The CDR3 is 15 amino acids. V dropped 2 bases and J dropped 8; count of bases not matched to a gene: 6. In germline, CDR1 is SGHTA, CDR2 FQGNSA. The CDR3 spells CASSLRDRGRRGYTF. Here the CDR3 DNA reads TGTGCCAGCAGCTTACGGGACAGGGGGCGTAGAGGCTACACCTTC.

This chain uses TRBV6-5 with TRBJ1-4; D gene uncertain. CDR3 length: 12 residues. The germline gives CDR1 MNHEY, CDR2 SVGAGI. V was shortened by 8 bases and J by 8 bases, with 12 bases between the two germline ends. The CDR3 DNA sequence: TGTGCCAGCTCTCAGACTGGGGAAAAACTGTTTTTT. Protein product: CASSQTGEKLFF.

The V call is TRBV5-6, the J call TRBJ1-1; maybe TRBD1 (6 bases). Germline lookup yields CDR1 SGHDT and CDR2 YYEEEE. CDR3 length equals 14 residues. V was trimmed by 1 base and J by 0 bases, leaving 7 bases between them. CDR3 coding DNA: TGTGCCAGCAGCTTGCAGGGGATGAACACTGAAGCTTTCTTT. It encodes CASSLQGMNTEAFF.

The V call is TRBV27, the J call TRBJ1-5; TRBD1 might be the D (6 bases). The CDR3 sequence is 13 residues long. Trimming left V 6 bases short and J 1 base short, with 7 bases between. Germline CDR1 reads MNHEY; CDR2 reads SMNVEV (reference sequence). The CDR3 loop is CASRQGSNQPQHF. CDR3 nucleotides: TGTGCCAGCAGACAGGGAAGCAATCAGCCCCAGCATTTT.

The V gene is TRBV4-3, the J gene TRBJ1-1; D perhaps matches TRBD1 (5 bases). Germline V CDR1 and CDR2: LGHNA, YSLEER. The germline V and J ends were trimmed by 6 bases and 8 bases, with 16 bases remaining between them. The CDR3 loop spans 13 amino acids. CDR3 sequence (DNA): TGCGCCAGCAGAGCTGCAGGGTCCAGGGAAGCTTTCTTT. Translating it yields CASRAAGSREAFF.

In its sample, this clone was seen a few times. The V and J genes are TRBV28 and TRBJ1-6; D uncertain. Germline V gives CDR1 MDHEN, CDR2 SYDVKM. The CDR3 consists of 12 residues. V was clipped by 3 bases and J by 13 bases, with 10 bases between them. The DNA of the CDR3 is TGTGCCAGCAGTTTCGAGGGAGGGCCCCTCCACTTT. Protein: CASSFEGGPLHF.

V gene TRBV12-3 or TRBV12-4 combines with J gene TRBJ1-2; D call uncertain. Trimming pared 3 bases from V and 8 bases from J, leaving 4 bases between. CDR3 length: 10 amino acids. CDR3 in DNA: TGTGCCAGCAGTTTGGGCGGCTACACCTTC. This sequence encodes CASSLGGYTF.

V is TRBV3-1 (or the pseudogene TRBV3-2) and J is TRBJ1-4, with D possibly matching TRBD1 (6 bases). The germline gives CDR1 LGHDT, CDR2 YNNKEL (reference sequence). V lost 1 base to trimming and J lost 6 bases, with 12 bases between them. The CDR3 sequence is 15 residues long. DNA of the CDR3: TGTGCCAGCAGCCAAGTTCTGGGGGCCTATGAAAAACTGTTTTTT. Its protein product is CASSQVLGAYEKLFF.

This chain uses TRBV28 with TRBJ1-2; a possible D gene is TRBD1 (6 bases). CDR1 and CDR2 (germline): MDHEN, SYDVKM. Between the trimmed V and J ends, which lost 5 bases and 5 bases, there was a span of 18 bases. This CDR3 has 15 amino acids. The CDR3 loop is CASSTTGTLLYGYTF. The CDR3 region has the DNA TGTGCCAGCAGTACGACCGGGACACTACTATATGGCTACACCTTC.

This clone occurred once. The genes are TRBV3-1 (or the pseudogene TRBV3-2) and TRBJ2-2; D is unresolved. The CDR3 totals 11 residues. Germline V gene lookup returns CDR1 LGHDT and CDR2 YNNKEL (reference sequence). Trimming left V 1 base short and J 13 bases short, with 7 bases between. CDR3 nucleotides: TGTGCCAGCAGCCAAGGGGCAAGGCTGTTTTTT. Translating it yields CASSQGARLFF.

The genes are TRBV7-9 and TRBJ2-1; TRBD2 matches 8 bases. Germline assignment: CDR1 SEHNR and CDR2 FQNEAQ (reference sequence). The CDR3 is 14 amino acids. The J segment lost 9 bases and the V segment lost 5 bases, leaving 9 bases of the junction unmatched. Written as DNA, the CDR3 is TGTGCCAGCAGCAGCTTAACAGCGGGAGTTGAGCAGTTCTTC. Translating gives CASSSLTAGVEQFF. Full variable domain (outside the CDR3, taken from reference TRBV7-9 and TRBJ2-1): DTGVSQNPRHKITKRGQNVTFRCDPISEHNRLYWYRQTLGQGPEFLTYFQNEAQLEKSRLLSDRFSAERPKGSFSTLEIQRTEQGDSAMYLCASSSLTAGVEQFFGPGTRLTVL.

This chain connects TRBV9 to TRBJ1-3; tentatively, D is TRBD1 (6 bases). Deletions cut 3 bases from V and 0 bases from J, with 10 bases between. The germline V gene encodes CDR1 SGDLS and CDR2 YYNGEE. The CDR3 covers 15 residues. The CDR3 coding sequence is TGTGCCAGCAGCGAGACAGGAAGCTCTGGAAACACCATATATTTT. This encodes CASSETGSSGNTIYF.

The rearrangement uses TRBV18 and TRBJ2-1, with 7 bases identical to TRBD2. The CDR3 loop spans 13 amino acids. V shed 3 bases, J shed 8 bases, and the junction held 4 bases outside the gene matches. CDR1 and CDR2 from the germline V gene are KGHSH and LQKENI. The CDR3 bases are TGTGCCAGCTCACCTTTGCGGGAGTATGAGCAGTTCTTC. Translation gives CASSPLREYEQFF.

This chain connects TRBV6-5 to TRBJ1-5; tentative D call: TRBD1 (5 bases). The CDR3 length is 15 residues. In germline, CDR1 is MNHEY, CDR2 SVGAGI. The V end was cut by 7 bases, the J end by 3 bases, with 16 bases between. The CDR3 spells CASINPTAYNQPQHF. The CDR3, as DNA: TGTGCCAGCATCAACCCGACAGCGTACAATCAGCCCCAGCATTTT.

The DNA of the CDR3 is TGCGCCAGCAGCCCAACACCTCCGGGACTAGCGGGAGAGACCCAGTACTTC. Translated: CASSPTPPGLAGETQYF. The chain employs TRBV4-1 and TRBJ2-5; 12 nucleotides match TRBD2. This CDR3 region has 17 residues. From germline, CDR1 is MGHRA and CDR2 YSYEKL. With 4 bases clipped from V and 4 bases from J, the junction kept 10 bases outside the gene matches.

The V call is TRBV18, the J call TRBJ1-2; 10 bases agree with TRBD1. V was clipped by 3 bases and J by 7 bases; unmatched bases: 2. Germline assignment: CDR1 KGHSH and CDR2 LQKENI. This CDR3 has 13 amino acids. For the CDR3, the DNA is TGTGCCAGCTCACCGACAGGGGGCGGTGGCTACACCTTC. Protein sequence: CASSPTGGGGYTF.

The rearrangement uses TRBV18 and TRBJ1-3; D is possibly TRBD1 (5 bases). From germline, CDR1 is KGHSH and CDR2 LQKENI. The CDR3 has 15 amino acids. V was clipped by 3 bases and J by 0 bases, with 9 bases between them. As DNA, the CDR3 is TGTGCCAGCTCACCGGGGCCGAACTCTGGAAACACCATATATTTT. Its translation: CASSPGPNSGNTIYF.

The rearrangement joins TRBV4-1 to TRBJ1-1; unclear D gene. Germline V gives CDR1 MGHRA, CDR2 YSYEKL. V was trimmed by 1 base and J by 11 bases, leaving 14 bases between them. The CDR3 runs to 13 residues. CDR3: CASSQVPVGVAFF. CDR3 DNA: TGCGCCAGCAGCCAAGTACCGGTCGGGGTGGCTTTCTTT.

The chain carries TRBV10-1 and TRBJ1-5; tentative D call: TRBD1 (6 bases). The V end lost 10 bases, the J end lost 9 bases, and 19 bases lay between the germline ends. Germline loops: CDR1 WNHNN, CDR2 SYGVQD (reference sequence). This CDR3 has 13 residues. The CDR3 is CANLPLTGLPQHF. DNA for the CDR3: TGCGCCAACTTACCTCTTACAGGGCTGCCCCAGCATTTT.

The chain combines TRBV7-2 with TRBJ1-3; 9 bases agree with TRBD1. The length of the CDR3 is 17 residues. Trimming at V came to 0 bases and at J to 4 bases, leaving 7 bases not matched to a gene. CDR1 and CDR2 (germline): SGHTA, FQGNSA. CDR3 sequence: CASSLAVQGARGNTIYF. The DNA for the CDR3 is TGTGCCAGCAGCTTAGCTGTACAGGGGGCGCGAGGAAACACCATATATTTT. The variable domain in full, with the rest retrieved from reference TRBV7-2 and TRBJ1-3, is GAGVSQSPSNKVTEKGKDVELRCDPISGHTALYWYRQSLGQGLEFLIYFQGNSAPDKSGLPSDRFSAERTGGSVSTLTIQRTQQEDSAVYLCASSLAVQGARGNTIYFGEGSWLTVV.

The chain joins TRBV5-1 to TRBJ2-1, with 7 positions matching TRBD1. Germline assignment: CDR1 SGHRS and CDR2 YFSETQ. The CDR3 contains 15 residues. Unmatched junction bases numbered 9, after V lost 2 bases and J lost 7 bases. The CDR3 nucleotides are TGCGCCAGCAGCTTACCTCGGGACAGTCTAAATGAGCAGTTCTTC. Amino acids: CASSLPRDSLNEQFF.